This record looks at one T cell receptor beta chain sequence and its context. Its antigen is as yet unknown. In the PCR, 60 Vbeta and 13 Jbeta primers were used. Libraries were prepared by immunoSEQ multiplex PCR; TCRdb keeps only in-frame clonotypes and omits some of them. This sample has approximately 150,000 clones; around 80% occur once, and the top ten carry about 5.6%. The sample is drawn from a study of cytomegalovirus exposure and HLA in healthy donors. Study background: An early release of data contained about 85 million unique TCRs, which came from HLA-typed donors.

Whole-study results and caveats: Researchers reportedly found TCR beta sequences accurately predicted most subjects' HLA-A and HLA-B alleles.

The CDR3 totals 14 residues. V lost 0 bases and J 8 bases, leaving 11 bases between the germline ends. CDR1 and CDR2 (germline): MGHRA, YSYEKL. The sample taken for sequencing was PBMCs. This clonotype originated in a man younger than 40 in good health and CMV-seropositive. The chain has TRBV4-1 and TRBJ1-3, with TRBD1 as a possible D gene (5 bases). This CDR3 reads CASSQDTRVDTIYF. Here the CDR3 DNA reads TGCGCCAGCAGCCAAGATACCAGGGTTGACACCATATATTTT.